One T cell receptor beta chain is described in this entry. The study recruited people aged about 18 to 89 years across 24 US areas. Two negative PCRs, clearance, or symptom resolution characterized the recovered Cohort 3 donors. This sample is part of a study of blood T cell repertoires in COVID-19. Study in general: T cells, B-cell-depleted T cells, or PBMCs provided the cDNA or gDNA that served as material.

Sequenced by immunoSEQ multiplex PCR; TCRdb stores in-frame clones only, minus some. This sample has approximately 200,000 clones; approximately 85% occur once, and the top ten carry about 10%. The germline gives CDR1 LNHNV, CDR2 YYDKDF (reference sequence). The CDR3 consists of 15 residues. J gave up 6 bases and V 2 bases, and 6 bases lay outside the gene matches. The chain carries TRBV15 and TRBJ1-5, with 8 bases matching TRBD1. The material sequenced was PBMCs or T cells enriched from blood (not recorded which). The TCR comes from a man aged 35 to 55 who had recovered from COVID-19. CDR3: CATSRTGGQAQPQHF. The CDR3 DNA reads as TGTGCCACCAGCAGAACAGGGGGACAGGCTCAGCCCCAGCATTTT.